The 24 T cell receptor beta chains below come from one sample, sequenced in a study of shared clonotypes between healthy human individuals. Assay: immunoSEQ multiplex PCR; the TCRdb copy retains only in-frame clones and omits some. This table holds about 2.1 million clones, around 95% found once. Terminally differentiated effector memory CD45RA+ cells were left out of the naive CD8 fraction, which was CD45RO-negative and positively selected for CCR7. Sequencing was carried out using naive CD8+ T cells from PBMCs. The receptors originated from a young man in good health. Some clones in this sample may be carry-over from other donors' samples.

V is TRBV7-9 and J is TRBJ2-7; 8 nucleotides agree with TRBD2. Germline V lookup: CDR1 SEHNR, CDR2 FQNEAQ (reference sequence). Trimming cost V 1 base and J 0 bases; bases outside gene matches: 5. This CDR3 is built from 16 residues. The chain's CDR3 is CASSLVPAGVSYEQYF. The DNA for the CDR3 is TGTGCCAGCAGCTTAGTTCCAGCGGGAGTCTCCTACGAGCAGTACTTC. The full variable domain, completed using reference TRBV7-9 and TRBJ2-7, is DTGVSQNPRHKITKRGQNVTFRCDPISEHNRLYWYRQTLGQGPEFLTYFQNEAQLEKSRLLSDRFSAERPKGSFSTLEIQRTEQGDSAMYLCASSLVPAGVSYEQYFGPGTRLTVT.

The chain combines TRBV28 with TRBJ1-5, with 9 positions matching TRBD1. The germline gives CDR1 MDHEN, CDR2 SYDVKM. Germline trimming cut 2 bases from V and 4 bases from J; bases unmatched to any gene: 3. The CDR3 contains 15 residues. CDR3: CASSLDRGTNQPQHF. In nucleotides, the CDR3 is TGTGCCAGCAGTTTAGACAGGGGGACTAATCAGCCCCAGCATTTT.

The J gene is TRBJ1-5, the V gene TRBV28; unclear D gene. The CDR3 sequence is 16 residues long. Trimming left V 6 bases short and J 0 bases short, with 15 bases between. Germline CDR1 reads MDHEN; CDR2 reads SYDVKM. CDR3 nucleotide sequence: TGTGCCAGCAGATTGTGGTTAGGAAATAGCAATCAGCCCCAGCATTTT. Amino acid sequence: CASRLWLGNSNQPQHF.

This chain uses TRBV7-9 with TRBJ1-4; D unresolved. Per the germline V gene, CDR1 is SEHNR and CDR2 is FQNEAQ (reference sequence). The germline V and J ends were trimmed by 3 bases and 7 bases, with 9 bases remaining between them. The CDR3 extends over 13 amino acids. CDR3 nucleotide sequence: TGTGCCAGCAGCTTCGCAAACATTGAAAAACTGTTTTTT. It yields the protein CASSFANIEKLFF. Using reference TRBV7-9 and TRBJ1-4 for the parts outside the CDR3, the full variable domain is DTGVSQNPRHKITKRGQNVTFRCDPISEHNRLYWYRQTLGQGPEFLTYFQNEAQLEKSRLLSDRFSAERPKGSFSTLEIQRTEQGDSAMYLCASSFANIEKLFFGSGTQLSVL.

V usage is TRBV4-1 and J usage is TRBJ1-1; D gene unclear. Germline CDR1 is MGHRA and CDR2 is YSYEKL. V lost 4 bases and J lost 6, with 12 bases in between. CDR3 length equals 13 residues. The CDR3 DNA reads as TGCGCCAGCAGCCTCGGAGGAGTGGCTGAAGCTTTCTTT. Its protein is CASSLGGVAEAFF.

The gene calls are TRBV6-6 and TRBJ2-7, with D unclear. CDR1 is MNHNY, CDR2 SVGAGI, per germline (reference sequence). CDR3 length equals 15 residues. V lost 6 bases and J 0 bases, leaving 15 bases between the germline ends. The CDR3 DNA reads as TGTGCCAGCAGCCCCTTTGACACAAGCTCCTACGAGCAGTACTTC. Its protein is CASSPFDTSSYEQYF.

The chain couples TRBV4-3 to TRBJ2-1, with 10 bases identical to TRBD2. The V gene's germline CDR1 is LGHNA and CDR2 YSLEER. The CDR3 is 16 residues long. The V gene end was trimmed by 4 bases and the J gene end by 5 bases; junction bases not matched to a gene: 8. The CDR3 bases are TGCGCCAGCAGCCTCAGACTAGCGGGCCCCAACAATGAGCAGTTCTTC. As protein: CASSLRLAGPNNEQFF.

This CDR3 is CATLAGLQFGANVLTF. CDR3 coding DNA: TGTGCCACGCTAGCGGGATTACAATTTGGGGCCAACGTCCTGACTTTC. This rearrangement joins TRBV10-3 to TRBJ2-6, with 9 positions matching TRBD2. This CDR3 region has 16 residues. The trim removed 10 bases at V and 3 bases at J, leaving 10 bases unmatched. CDR1 is ENHRY, CDR2 SYGVKD, per germline.

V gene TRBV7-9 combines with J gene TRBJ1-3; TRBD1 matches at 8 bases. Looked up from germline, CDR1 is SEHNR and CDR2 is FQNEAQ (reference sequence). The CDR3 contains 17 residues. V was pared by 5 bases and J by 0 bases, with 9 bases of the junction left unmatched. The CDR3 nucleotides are TGTGCCAGCAGCGTAAAGACAGGGGCCGACTCTGGAAACACCATATATTTT. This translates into CASSVKTGADSGNTIYF.

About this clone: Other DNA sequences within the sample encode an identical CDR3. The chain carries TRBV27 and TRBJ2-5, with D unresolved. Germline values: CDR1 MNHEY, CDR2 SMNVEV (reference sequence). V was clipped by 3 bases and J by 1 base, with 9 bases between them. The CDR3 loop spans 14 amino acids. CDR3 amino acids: CASSFGRTQETQYF. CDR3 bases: TGTGCCAGCAGTTTTGGTCGGACCCAAGAGACCCAGTACTTC.

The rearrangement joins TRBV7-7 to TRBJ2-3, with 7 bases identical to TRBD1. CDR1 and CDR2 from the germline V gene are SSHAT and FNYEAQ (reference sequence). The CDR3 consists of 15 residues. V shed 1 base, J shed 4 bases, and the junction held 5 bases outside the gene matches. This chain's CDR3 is CASSLVKGAADTQYF. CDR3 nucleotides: TGTGCCAGCAGCTTAGTGAAGGGGGCGGCAGATACGCAGTATTTT.

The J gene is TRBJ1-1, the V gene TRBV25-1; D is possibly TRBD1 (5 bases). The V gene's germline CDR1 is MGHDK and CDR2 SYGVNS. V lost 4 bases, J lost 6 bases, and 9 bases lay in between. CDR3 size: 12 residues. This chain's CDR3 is CASSAGGAEAFF. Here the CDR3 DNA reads TGTGCCAGCAGTGCTGGGGGGGCTGAAGCTTTCTTT.

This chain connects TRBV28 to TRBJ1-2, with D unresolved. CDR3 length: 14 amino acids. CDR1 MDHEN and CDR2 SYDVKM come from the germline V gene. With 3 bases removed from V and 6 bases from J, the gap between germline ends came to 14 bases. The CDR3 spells CASSFELSPNGYTF. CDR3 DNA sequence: TGTGCCAGCAGTTTCGAATTGAGCCCCAATGGCTACACCTTC.

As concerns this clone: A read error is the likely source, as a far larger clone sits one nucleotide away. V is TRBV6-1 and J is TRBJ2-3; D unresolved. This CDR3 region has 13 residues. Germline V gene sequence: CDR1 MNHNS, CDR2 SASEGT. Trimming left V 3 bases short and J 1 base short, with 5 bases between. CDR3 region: CASSDWGTDTQYF. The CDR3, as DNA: TGTGCCAGCAGTGATTGGGGCACAGATACGCAGTATTTT.

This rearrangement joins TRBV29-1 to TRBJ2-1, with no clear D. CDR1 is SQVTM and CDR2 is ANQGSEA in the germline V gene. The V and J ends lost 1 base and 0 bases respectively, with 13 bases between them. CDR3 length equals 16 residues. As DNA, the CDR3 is TGCAGCGTTGAAGGACCTTACGGGTCCTCCTACAATGAGCAGTTCTTC. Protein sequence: CSVEGPYGSSYNEQFF.

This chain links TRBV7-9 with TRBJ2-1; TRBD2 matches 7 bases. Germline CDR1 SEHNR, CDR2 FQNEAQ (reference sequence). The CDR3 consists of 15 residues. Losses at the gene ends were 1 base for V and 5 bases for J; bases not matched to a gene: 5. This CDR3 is CASSLDGSGDNEQFF. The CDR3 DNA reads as TGTGCCAGCAGCTTAGACGGGAGCGGGGACAATGAGCAGTTCTTC.

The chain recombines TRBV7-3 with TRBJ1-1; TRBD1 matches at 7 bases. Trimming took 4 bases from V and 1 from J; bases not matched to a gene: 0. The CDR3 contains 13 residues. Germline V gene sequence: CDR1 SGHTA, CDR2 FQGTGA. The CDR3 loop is CASSWDRNTEAFF. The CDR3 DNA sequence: TGTGCCAGCAGCTGGGACAGGAACACTGAAGCTTTCTTT.

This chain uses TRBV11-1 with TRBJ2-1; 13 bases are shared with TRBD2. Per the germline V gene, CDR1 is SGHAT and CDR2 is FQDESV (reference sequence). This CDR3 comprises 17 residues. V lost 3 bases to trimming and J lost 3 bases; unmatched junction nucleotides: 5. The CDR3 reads CASSLSGTSGIYNEQFF. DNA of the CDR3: TGTGCCAGCAGCTTGTCCGGGACTAGCGGGATCTACAATGAGCAGTTCTTC.

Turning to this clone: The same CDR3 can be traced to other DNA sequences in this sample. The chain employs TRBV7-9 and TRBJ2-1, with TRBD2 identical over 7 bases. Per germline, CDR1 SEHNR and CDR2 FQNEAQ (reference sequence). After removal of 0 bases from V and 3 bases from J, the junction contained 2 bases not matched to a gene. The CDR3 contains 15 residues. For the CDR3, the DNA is TGTGCCAGCAGCTTAGCGAGCGGGAACTACAATGAGCAGTTCTTC. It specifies CASSLASGNYNEQFF.

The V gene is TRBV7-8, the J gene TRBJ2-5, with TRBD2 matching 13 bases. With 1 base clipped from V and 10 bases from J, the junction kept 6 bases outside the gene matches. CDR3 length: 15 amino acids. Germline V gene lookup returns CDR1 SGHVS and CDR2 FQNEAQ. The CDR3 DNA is TGTGCCAGCAGCTTAGGGACTAGCGGGAGCTATAGCCAGTACTTC. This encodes CASSLGTSGSYSQYF.

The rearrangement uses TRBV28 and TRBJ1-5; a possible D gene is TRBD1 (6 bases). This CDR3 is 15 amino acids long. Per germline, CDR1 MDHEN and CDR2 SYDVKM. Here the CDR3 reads CAAWPPGAGNQPQHF. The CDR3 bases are TGTGCAGCGTGGCCCCCGGGGGCCGGCAATCAGCCCCAGCATTTT.

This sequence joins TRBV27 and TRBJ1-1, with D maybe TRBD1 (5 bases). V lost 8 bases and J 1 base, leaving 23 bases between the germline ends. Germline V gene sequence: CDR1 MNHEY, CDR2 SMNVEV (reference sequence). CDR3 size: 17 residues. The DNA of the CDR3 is TGTGCCAGCGGACCCTTACAGGATTGGAGGGGGAACACTGAAGCTTTCTTT. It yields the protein CASGPLQDWRGNTEAFF.

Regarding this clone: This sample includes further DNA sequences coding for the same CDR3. CDR3 nucleotide sequence: TGTGCCAGCAGTCCCTCATACAATGAGCAGTTCTTC. Protein: CASSPSYNEQFF. The chain carries TRBV27 and TRBJ2-1; D is ambiguous. CDR3 length: 12 amino acids. Germline V lookup: CDR1 MNHEY, CDR2 SMNVEV (reference sequence). V was shortened by 5 bases and J by 4 bases, with 6 bases between the two germline ends.

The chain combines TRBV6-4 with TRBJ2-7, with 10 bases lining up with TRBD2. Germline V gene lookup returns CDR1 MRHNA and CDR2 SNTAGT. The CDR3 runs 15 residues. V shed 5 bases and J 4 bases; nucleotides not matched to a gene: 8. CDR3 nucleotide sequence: TGTGCCAGCAGTCTAGTAGCGGGAGGACCTTACGAGCAGTACTTC. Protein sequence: CASSLVAGGPYEQYF.